In its sample, the clone carrying this T cell receptor beta chain was seen once. The antigen is undetermined. This specimen belongs to a study of cytomegalovirus exposure and HLA in healthy donors. Study-wide findings and caveats: Later findings reportedly placed an Asian-associated ancestry cluster below the approximately 670-donor mean for N-insertions. A link between a missense DCLRE1C variant and TCR beta V- and J-gene trimming emerged from a later analysis. Most TCR sequences showed up rarely, but some public TCRs showed up in many donors.

Though probably carrying unrecorded immune exposures, donors were nominally healthy at sampling. Per the germline V gene, CDR1 is MNHEY and CDR2 is SMNVEV (reference sequence). The CDR3 totals 16 residues. V lost 0 bases and J lost 0, with 10 bases in between. 13 Jbeta primers and 60 Vbeta primers were used for the PCR. Clones were sequenced by immunoSEQ multiplex PCR, and TCRdb holds only the in-frame ones, with some missing. The data show about 81,000 clones, 70% to 85% seen once. Input material: PBMCs. The source of this sequence is a man over 45 in good health and CMV-seropositive. This chain joins TRBV27 and TRBJ2-3, with D unresolved. This CDR3 is CASSLSPSVSTDTQYF. The CDR3 region has the DNA TGTGCCAGCAGTTTATCCCCCAGTGTTAGCACAGATACGCAGTATTTT.